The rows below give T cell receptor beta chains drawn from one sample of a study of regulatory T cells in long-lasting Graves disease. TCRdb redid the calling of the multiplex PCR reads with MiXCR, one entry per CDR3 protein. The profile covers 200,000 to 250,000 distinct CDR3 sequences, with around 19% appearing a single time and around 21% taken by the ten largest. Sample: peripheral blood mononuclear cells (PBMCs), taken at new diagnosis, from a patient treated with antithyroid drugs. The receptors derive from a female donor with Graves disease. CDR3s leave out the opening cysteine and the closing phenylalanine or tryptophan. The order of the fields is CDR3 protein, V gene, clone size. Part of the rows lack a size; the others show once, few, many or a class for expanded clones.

cdr3_aa: ASSPSDRLAGGPWGEQY
v_call: TRBV11-2
clone_size: NA

cdr3_aa: ASSRDRISGRYT
v_call: TRBV5-6
clone_size: NA

cdr3_aa: ASSSPGQSYYEQY
v_call: TRBV7-9
clone_size: few

cdr3_aa: ASSGTVGLGGELF
v_call: TRBV7-2
clone_size: many

cdr3_aa: ASSAGSPAVDEQY
v_call: TRBV19
clone_size: many

cdr3_aa: ASTSAGQGHNEQF
v_call: TRBV5-1
clone_size: many

cdr3_aa: AISESRQINEQF
v_call: TRBV10-3
clone_size: many

cdr3_aa: ASSLTGTEVTGELF
v_call: TRBV7-3
clone_size: many

cdr3_aa: ASSPRDGSYEQY
v_call: TRBV12-3/TRBV12-4
clone_size: many

cdr3_aa: ASKRAVNTEAF
v_call: TRBV10-2
clone_size: NA

cdr3_aa: ASLGQSAGANVLT
v_call: TRBV28
clone_size: NA

cdr3_aa: ASSPISAGELF
v_call: TRBV18
clone_size: many

cdr3_aa: ASSTGGDNSPLH
v_call: TRBV6-1
clone_size: few

cdr3_aa: ASSLDISYEQY
v_call: TRBV9
clone_size: many

cdr3_aa: ASSRGPPRSNEQF
v_call: TRBV6-1
clone_size: many

cdr3_aa: ASSRISAVTEAF
v_call: TRBV27
clone_size: many

cdr3_aa: ASSYEVGVGALH
v_call: TRBV6-2/TRBV6-3
clone_size: many

cdr3_aa: ASTLGGNTGELF
v_call: TRBV19
clone_size: many

cdr3_aa: ASSLGNGELF
v_call: TRBV11-3
clone_size: many

cdr3_aa: ASSLGSGEETQY
v_call: TRBV7-9
clone_size: many

cdr3_aa: ASSISDKGETQY
v_call: TRBV19
clone_size: many

cdr3_aa: ASSLVWVAGSGANVLT
v_call: TRBV7-6
clone_size: NA

cdr3_aa: ASSIGWGQGDSGNTIY
v_call: TRBV19
clone_size: many

cdr3_aa: ASSSVYEQF
v_call: TRBV12-3/TRBV12-4
clone_size: NA

cdr3_aa: ALGQANTGELF
v_call: TRBV12-3/TRBV12-4
clone_size: many

cdr3_aa: ASSIRSNQPRH
v_call: TRBV19
clone_size: few

cdr3_aa: ASDSGLALGEQF
v_call: TRBV25-1
clone_size: few

cdr3_aa: SARGPGNQPQH
v_call: TRBV20-1
clone_size: NA

cdr3_aa: ASSVSSGNTIY
v_call: TRBV19
clone_size: many

cdr3_aa: ASSTPRLGPETQY
v_call: TRBV7-9
clone_size: many

cdr3_aa: ASSQEGHSFYEQY
v_call: TRBV4-3
clone_size: NA

cdr3_aa: ASSPQGRFSYEQY
v_call: TRBV7-9
clone_size: many

cdr3_aa: ASSLAQGALGNGYT
v_call: TRBV5-1
clone_size: many

cdr3_aa: ASSWGSGNEQF
v_call: TRBV7-9
clone_size: NA

cdr3_aa: ASSLDSGYTEAF
v_call: TRBV11-3
clone_size: NA

cdr3_aa: ASSLQTYTEAF
v_call: TRBV5-4
clone_size: many

cdr3_aa: ASSMSDEQY
v_call: TRBV18
clone_size: NA

cdr3_aa: AISESPGTASRHNEQF
v_call: TRBV10-3
clone_size: many

cdr3_aa: SSGQSKQY
v_call: TRBV20-1
clone_size: many

cdr3_aa: ASSLGTAKNEKLF
v_call: TRBV5-1
clone_size: many

cdr3_aa: ASSGFSSSYNEQF
v_call: TRBV5-4
clone_size: NA

cdr3_aa: ATSIRYNEQF
v_call: TRBV19
clone_size: many

cdr3_aa: AWNYYTGELF
v_call: TRBV30
clone_size: many

cdr3_aa: ASSITATAPLREQY
v_call: TRBV19
clone_size: many

cdr3_aa: ATSDSGQPAYEQY
v_call: TRBV24-1
clone_size: many

cdr3_aa: ASSLTPSTLEQY
v_call: TRBV7-3
clone_size: many

cdr3_aa: ATSDLKVTFNQGLSGANVLT
v_call: TRBV24-1
clone_size: many

cdr3_aa: SAERLNTQY
v_call: TRBV20-1
clone_size: many